This T cell receptor beta chain emerged from a study of a mutant IDH1 vaccine in newly diagnosed glioma. Study-wide background: Across weeks 1, 3, 5, 7, 11, 15, 19 and 23, patients received a vaccination each time, eight in all. It was radiotherapy, temozolomide, or both that patients received previously, with most receiving both. Vaccination was launched 4-6 weeks after radiotherapy alone, or with temozolomide cycles.

Points on this clone: Its target is not known.

V lost 5 bases and J lost 0; bases outside the gene matches: 8. Germline CDR1 reads LNHDA; CDR2 reads SQIVND (reference sequence). CDR3 length equals 16 residues. Regarding time point: week 23, last vaccination. Doses consisted of 300 ug of mutant IDH1 20-mer peptide each, paired with topical imiquimod. Newly diagnosed WHO grade 3 or 4 IDH1-mutant, ATRX-lost astrocytomas were identified in the donors. The repertoire was sequenced with immunoSEQ multiplex PCR; TCRdb's copy has only in-frame clones and lacks some. The sample yields around 60,000 clones, 80% to 90% seen once. V is TRBV19 and J is TRBJ2-3; 7 positions match TRBD1. This clonotype was sampled from a man aged 25-40 years with glioma. The sample consisted of PBMCs, taken from a glioma patient whose treatment included an IDH1 peptide vaccine. The CDR3 region has the DNA TGTGCCAGTAGTCGCCGGACAGGAGCTAGCACAGATACGCAGTATTTT. It encodes CASSRRTGASTDTQYF.